This passage covers 22 T cell receptor beta chains from one sample sequenced in a study of OX40 agonist ivuxolimab in advanced cancers. Sequenced by immunoSEQ multiplex PCR; TCRdb stores in-frame clones only, minus some. The profile shows 50,000 or so clones, about 88% of them singletons. The sample in question was CD4+ or CD8+ T cells sorted from blood, obtained in a trial of the OX40 agonist ivuxolimab. The receptors were gathered from an adult with an advanced solid tumor such as melanoma, head and neck, liver or kidney cancer.

The rearrangement uses TRBV7-9 and TRBJ1-5; D possibly corresponds to TRBD1 (6 bases). V lost 3 bases and J lost 7, with 13 bases in between. Germline V gives CDR1 SEHNR, CDR2 FQNEAQ (reference sequence). This CDR3 has 14 residues. CDR3 nucleotide sequence: TGTGCCAGCAGCTTGGGGCAGGGGTGGCAGCCCCAGCATTTT. It encodes CASSLGQGWQPQHF.

For the CDR3, the DNA is TGTGCCAGCAGCGGTTTAGGACAGGGCACTTACGAGCAGTACTTC. The encoded protein is CASSGLGQGTYEQYF. The chain has TRBV14 and TRBJ2-7; 8 bases align to TRBD1. This CDR3 is 15 amino acids long. Germline assignment: CDR1 SGHDN and CDR2 FVKESK. V was pared by 5 bases and J by 4 bases, with 10 bases of the junction left unmatched. Combining the CDR3 with reference TRBV14 and TRBJ2-7 gives the whole variable domain EAGVTQFPSHSVIEKGQTVTLRCDPISGHDNLYWYRRVMGKEIKFLLHFVKESKQDESGMPNNRFLAERTGGTYSTLKVQPAELEDSGVYFCASSGLGQGTYEQYFGPGTRLTVT.

The rearrangement uses TRBV2 and TRBJ2-4; perhaps TRBD2 as D (6 bases). Trimming removed 6 bases at V and 5 bases at J, with 17 bases between. Germline lookup yields CDR1 SNHLY and CDR2 FYNNEI. The CDR3 has 15 residues. The DNA of the CDR3 is TGTGCCAGCAGAAGGTCCGGGACTCTAGAAAACATTCAGTACTTC. As protein: CASRRSGTLENIQYF. The entire variable domain, with the rest obtained from reference TRBV2 and TRBJ2-4, is as follows: EPEVTQTPSHQVTQMGQEVILRCVPISNHLYFYWYRQILGQKVEFLVSFYNNEISEKSEIFDDQFSVERPDGSNFTLKIRSTKLEDSAMYFCASRRSGTLENIQYFGAGTRLSVL.

CDR3 sequence (DNA): TGTGCCAGTCGGGACTTCCCATCTGGGGCCAACGTCCTGACTTTC. Protein product: CASRDFPSGANVLTF. The V call is TRBV7-2, the J call TRBJ2-6; maybe TRBD2 (6 bases). Trimming removed 9 bases at V and 1 base at J, with 13 bases between. The CDR3 totals 15 residues. Germline V CDR1 and CDR2: SGHTA, FQGNSA.

This chain uses TRBV7-8 with TRBJ2-7, with TRBD1 as a possible D gene (6 bases). CDR1 and CDR2 from the germline V gene are SGHVS and FQNEAQ. This CDR3 is 14 amino acids long. V gave up 2 bases and J gave up 2 bases, with 10 bases separating them. The CDR3 reads CASSLRQVPYEQYF. CDR3 coding DNA: TGTGCCAGCAGCTTAAGACAGGTCCCCTACGAGCAGTACTTC.

The chain links TRBV7-2 to TRBJ1-2; 10 positions match TRBD1. The V segment lost 2 bases and the J segment 4 bases; nucleotides outside the gene matches: 7. Germline V gene lookup returns CDR1 SGHTA and CDR2 FQGNSA. There are 16 residues in the CDR3. The CDR3 region is CASSLNLGTGAYGYTF. The CDR3 DNA follows: TGTGCCAGCAGCTTAAATTTGGGGACAGGGGCCTATGGCTACACCTTC.

The chain uses TRBV5-5 and TRBJ2-1, with TRBD2 identical over 8 bases. The V segment lost 5 bases and the J segment 5 bases; nucleotides outside the gene matches: 3. This CDR3 spans 13 amino acids. Germline CDR1 reads SGHKS; CDR2 reads YYEKEE (reference sequence). CDR3 in DNA: TGTGCCAGCAGACTAGCGGTCAACAATGAGCAGTTCTTC. This translates into CASRLAVNNEQFF.

Written as DNA, the CDR3 is TGCGCCAGCAGCCAAGATCTCCCATCCTATGGCTACACCTTC. It yields the protein CASSQDLPSYGYTF. J is TRBJ1-2 and V is TRBV4-1; no clear D. The CDR3 covers 14 residues. V was pared by 0 bases and J by 4 bases, with 9 bases between. Germline values: CDR1 MGHRA, CDR2 YSYEKL.

This clone has more than one count but fewer than ten. The V and J genes are TRBV14 and TRBJ2-3; D ambiguous. CDR1 and CDR2 (germline): SGHDN, FVKESK. Trimming shortened V by 4 bases and J by 2 bases, and 4 bases separated the two germline ends. The CDR3 runs to 12 residues. This CDR3 is CASSRTTDTQYF. In DNA form, the CDR3 reads TGTGCCAGCAGCCGGACCACAGATACGCAGTATTTT.

The chain is built from TRBV5-6 and TRBJ2-7; tentatively, D is TRBD1 (5 bases). The CDR3 is made up of 15 amino acids. Germline assignment: CDR1 SGHDT and CDR2 YYEEEE. V shed 0 bases and J shed 3 bases, with 13 bases lying between them. The CDR3 loop is CASSLVSGWVYEQYF. Here the CDR3 DNA reads TGTGCCAGCAGCTTGGTGTCAGGGTGGGTCTACGAGCAGTACTTC.

The chain has TRBV27 and TRBJ1-4; 7 bases match TRBD1. Germline V gives CDR1 MNHEY, CDR2 SMNVEV (reference sequence). The CDR3 loop spans 13 amino acids. J lost 2 bases, V lost 6 bases, and 0 bases had no gene match. For the CDR3, the DNA is TGTGCCAGCAGACAGGGGACTAATGAAAAACTGTTTTTT. Its translation is CASRQGTNEKLFF.

The V gene is TRBV7-2, the J gene TRBJ2-5, with a possible D match to TRBD2 (5 bases). Germline CDR1 reads SGHTA; CDR2 reads FQGNSA. The length of the CDR3 is 12 residues. Trimming cost V 5 bases and J 9 bases, with 13 bases left between them. CDR3 nucleotide sequence: TGTGCCAGCAGCCCGCGGTCAGCGGCCCAGTACTTC. Amino acid sequence: CASSPRSAAQYF.

The V gene is TRBV5-4, the J gene TRBJ2-7; 9 bases line up with TRBD2. Germline lookup yields CDR1 SGHNT and CDR2 YYREEE (reference sequence). This CDR3 is 15 amino acids long. V was clipped by 3 bases and J by 5 bases; unmatched bases: 9. This CDR3 reads CASSSLGVAGDEQYF. The CDR3 nucleotides are TGTGCCAGCAGCTCCCTCGGGGTAGCGGGAGACGAGCAGTACTTC.

V usage is TRBV7-2 and J usage is TRBJ1-2; D is uncertain. With 7 bases removed from V and 1 base from J, the gap between germline ends came to 10 bases. The CDR3 is 13 residues long. Germline V gives CDR1 SGHTA, CDR2 FQGNSA. The CDR3 DNA sequence: TGTGCCAGCACCCCACAGTTTAACTATGGCTACACCTTC. The encoded protein is CASTPQFNYGYTF.

The rearrangement joins TRBV7-3 to TRBJ2-3; D is unresolved. CDR3 length: 13 amino acids. Trimming took off 2 bases at V and 2 bases at J, with 5 bases between the two ends. Germline CDR1 reads SGHTA; CDR2 reads FQGTGA. CDR3 coding DNA: TGTGCCAGCAGCTTAGAGATCACAGATACGCAGTATTTT. Translated, it gives CASSLEITDTQYF.

J is TRBJ2-1 and V is TRBV28, with no clear D. This CDR3 spans 15 amino acids. V shed 2 bases and J shed 4 bases, with 12 bases lying between them. The germline CDR1 and CDR2 sequences are MDHEN and SYDVKM. CDR3 nucleotides: TGTGCCAGCAGTTTAACGATTGGCAATTACAATGAGCAGTTCTTC. Translation: CASSLTIGNYNEQFF.

The chain carries TRBV4-1 and TRBJ2-2; D gene ambiguous. The V gene lost 2 bases and the J gene lost 7 bases, with 5 bases spanning the gap. The CDR3 totals 12 residues. In germline, CDR1 is MGHRA, CDR2 YSYEKL. This CDR3 reads CASSQMGGELFF. Here the CDR3 DNA reads TGCGCCAGCAGCCAAATGGGCGGGGAGCTGTTTTTT.

V is TRBV30 and J is TRBJ1-1; D perhaps matches TRBD1 (6 bases). Germline V gives CDR1 GTSNPN, CDR2 SVGIG (reference sequence). Deletions cut 0 bases from V and 10 bases from J, with 9 bases between. The CDR3 has 11 residues. CDR3 coding DNA: TGTGCCTGGAGTGTAGAAGGGGGAGCTTTCTTT. Its translation: CAWSVEGGAFF.

The CDR3 loop reads CASATGPMGGANVLTF. The CDR3 DNA follows: TGTGCCAGCGCTACGGGCCCCATGGGTGGGGCCAACGTCCTGACTTTC. The chain is built from TRBV28 and TRBJ2-6, with D unclear. Trimming removed 8 bases from V and 3 bases from J, with 17 bases in between. In germline, CDR1 is MDHEN, CDR2 SYDVKM. CDR3 size: 16 residues.

This rearrangement joins TRBV7-9 to TRBJ2-3; 7 bases fit TRBD1. The CDR3 has 15 residues. Germline V gene data show CDR1 as SEHNR and CDR2 as FQNEAQ (reference sequence). J was trimmed by 3 bases and V by 4 bases; bases with no gene match: 7. CDR3 nucleotides: TGTGCCAGCAGCTATGGGCAGGGGGAGACAGATACGCAGTATTTT. Its translation is CASSYGQGETDTQYF.

The J gene is TRBJ2-7, the V gene TRBV7-9; D is uncertain. The germline V and J ends were trimmed by 3 bases and 6 bases, with 18 bases remaining between them. Germline CDR1 SEHNR, CDR2 FQNEAQ (reference sequence). The CDR3 contains 15 residues. This CDR3 is CASSLLGGGPSEQYF. Written as DNA, the CDR3 is TGTGCCAGCAGCTTGCTGGGCGGCGGACCCAGCGAGCAGTACTTC.

This sequence joins TRBV15 and TRBJ2-7, with D possibly being TRBD1 (5 bases). The V end lost 1 base, the J end lost 5 bases, and 9 bases lay between the germline ends. This CDR3 is 13 amino acids long. In germline, CDR1 is LNHNV, CDR2 YYDKDF (reference sequence). In DNA, the CDR3 is TGTGCCACCAGCAGAGCGGCAGGGAACGAGCAGTACTTC. Translated: CATSRAAGNEQYF.